This TCR beta chain is drawn from a study of OX40 agonist ivuxolimab in advanced cancers. Sampled blood was obtained at baseline, cycle 4 day 1, and cycle 7 day 1. On this clone: The antigen remains undetermined.

Study results and caveats: CD8+ T cells showed, on average, more clonal expansion than CD4+ cells.

Germline loops: CDR1 SGHRS, CDR2 YFSETQ. Trimming took 4 bases from V and 3 from J, leaving 13 bases between them. The CDR3 spans 14 residues. Sequencing used immunoSEQ multiplex PCR; TCRdb keeps in-frame clones, though not all of them. This table holds about 120,000 clones, roughly nine tenths found once. V usage is TRBV5-1 and J usage is TRBJ2-5; the D gene could be TRBD1 or TRBD2 (6 bases each). This clonotype originated in an adult with an advanced solid tumor such as melanoma, head and neck, liver or kidney cancer. The sample was CD4+ or CD8+ T cells sorted from blood, taken in a trial of the OX40 agonist ivuxolimab. The CDR3 DNA reads as TGCGCCAGCAGCCCGAAGGGGGGTGAAGAGACCCAGTACTTC. Translated, it gives CASSPKGGEETQYF.